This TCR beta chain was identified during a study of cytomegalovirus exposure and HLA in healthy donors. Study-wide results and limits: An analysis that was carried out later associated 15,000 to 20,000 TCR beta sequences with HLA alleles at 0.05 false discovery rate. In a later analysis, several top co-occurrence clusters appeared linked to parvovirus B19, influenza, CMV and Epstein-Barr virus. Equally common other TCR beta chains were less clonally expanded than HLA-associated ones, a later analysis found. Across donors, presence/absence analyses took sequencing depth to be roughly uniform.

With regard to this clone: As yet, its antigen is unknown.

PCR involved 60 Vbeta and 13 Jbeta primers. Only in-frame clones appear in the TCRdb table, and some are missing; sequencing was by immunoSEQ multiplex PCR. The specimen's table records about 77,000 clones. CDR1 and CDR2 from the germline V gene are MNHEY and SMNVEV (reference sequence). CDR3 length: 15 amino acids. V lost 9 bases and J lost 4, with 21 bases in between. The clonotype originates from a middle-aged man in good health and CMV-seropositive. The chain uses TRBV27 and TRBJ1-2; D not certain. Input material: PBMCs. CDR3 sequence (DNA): TGTGCCAGTGGGGAGTTTAGGACGGAACCCTATGGCTACACCTTC. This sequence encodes CASGEFRTEPYGYTF.